These 28 T cell receptor beta chains originate from one sample sequenced in a study of T cell clonotyping in hematopoietic cell transplantation. The data were produced by immunoSEQ multiplex PCR, yet TCRdb's version contains in-frame clones alone and is incomplete. The sample yields just under 9,500 clones, 75% to 80% seen once. The sample consisted of PBMCs, taken 180 days after allogeneic stem cell transplant. These receptors were taken from a male patient in his thirties or forties who had an allogeneic stem cell transplant from a related donor, so the T cells may come from the graft donor. Some clones in this sample may be carry-over from other donors' samples.

The J gene is TRBJ1-2, the V gene TRBV14; maybe TRBD1 (5 bases). V dropped 0 bases and J dropped 6 bases, with 14 bases sitting between them. This CDR3 is built from 15 residues. Germline CDR1 SGHDN, CDR2 FVKESK. CDR3 DNA: TGTGCCAGCAGCCAAGATCAGGAGGGGTTAGATGGCTACACCTTC. Its translation is CASSQDQEGLDGYTF.

CDR3 DNA sequence: TGTGCCAGCAGCCCCGTACCCTCTGGGGCCAACGTCCTGACTTTC. Translated, it gives CASSPVPSGANVLTF. The genes are TRBV5-6 and TRBJ2-6; D remains ambiguous. Germline V gene sequence: CDR1 SGHDT, CDR2 YYEEEE. The CDR3 is made up of 15 amino acids. V was cut by 4 bases and J by 0 bases, with 8 bases left in between.

V and J are TRBV9 and TRBJ1-2; possible D gene TRBD1, 5 bases. Trimming removed 3 bases from V and 4 bases from J, with 25 bases in between. From germline, CDR1 is SGDLS and CDR2 YYNGEE. The CDR3 runs 18 residues. CDR3 sequence reads: CASSAGSGTDLHLYGYTF. The CDR3 bases are TGTGCCAGCAGCGCGGGATCCGGGACGGACCTACACCTCTATGGCTACACCTTC.

The rearrangement joins TRBV19 to TRBJ1-2; no reliable D call. V dropped 10 bases and J dropped 0 bases, with 18 bases sitting between them. The CDR3 consists of 15 residues. Per the germline V gene, CDR1 is LNHDA and CDR2 is SQIVND (reference sequence). The CDR3 loop is CATQRAAESNYGYTF. CDR3 DNA: TGTGCCACCCAAAGGGCAGCTGAATCTAACTATGGCTACACCTTC.

The chain is built from TRBV18 and TRBJ2-3; D possibly corresponds to TRBD2 (6 bases). Germline-derived CDR1 and CDR2 are KGHSH and LQKENI. V dropped 3 bases and J dropped 5 bases, with 12 bases sitting between them. This CDR3 contains 14 residues. The CDR3 nucleotides are TGTGCCAGCTCACCTGACTCGGGGGAAGATACGCAGTATTTT. Translating gives CASSPDSGEDTQYF.

By sample fraction, this clone is large. V usage is TRBV19 and J usage is TRBJ1-5; D unclear. This CDR3 comprises 12 residues. V was trimmed by 1 base and J by 6 bases, leaving 4 bases between them. Germline CDR1 is LNHDA and CDR2 is SQIVND (reference sequence). This CDR3 reads CASSIGIQPQHF. CDR3 nucleotide sequence: TGTGCCAGTAGTATAGGGATTCAGCCCCAGCATTTT.

This sequence joins TRBV2 and TRBJ2-3; 8 bases fit TRBD1. Germline V gives CDR1 SNHLY, CDR2 FYNNEI. V dropped 8 bases and J dropped 0; count of bases not matched to a gene: 4. This CDR3 is built from 14 residues. Here the CDR3 reads CASRRTGSTDTQYF. In nucleotides, the CDR3 is TGTGCCAGCCGAAGGACAGGGAGCACAGATACGCAGTATTTT.

This chain uses TRBV5-4 with TRBJ2-5; TRBD2 agrees at 8 bases. Trimming took 5 bases from V and 2 from J; bases not matched to a gene: 5. This CDR3 has 14 residues. Germline V CDR1 and CDR2: SGHNT, YYREEE (reference sequence). The CDR3 region has the DNA TGTGCCAGCAGACCCGGACTAGCTCAAGAGACCCAGTACTTC. The encoded protein is CASRPGLAQETQYF.

The rearrangement joins TRBV4-2 to TRBJ2-3; TRBD2 aligns across 11 bases. Germline assignment: CDR1 LGHNA and CDR2 YNFKEQ. With V trimmed by 4 bases and J by 8 bases, 8 bases remained unmatched. The CDR3 contains 15 residues. Written as DNA, the CDR3 is TGTGCCAGCAGCCGTCAGGGACTAGCGGATGTTACGCAGTATTTT. It is translated as CASSRQGLADVTQYF.

V gene TRBV5-6 combines with J gene TRBJ2-7; tentatively, D is TRBD1 (6 bases). There are 16 residues in the CDR3. V was cut by 0 bases and J by 0 bases, with 13 bases left in between. Germline V CDR1 and CDR2: SGHDT, YYEEEE. The CDR3 reads CASSLGGGVLSYEQYF. The CDR3 DNA sequence: TGTGCCAGCAGCTTGGGAGGGGGAGTACTCTCCTACGAGCAGTACTTC.

The chain links TRBV5-4 to TRBJ1-1; no definite D call. V was shortened by 0 bases and J by 1 base, with 4 bases between the two germline ends. Germline loops: CDR1 SGHNT, CDR2 YYREEE (reference sequence). The CDR3 sequence is 13 residues long. Here the CDR3 DNA reads TGTGCCAGCAGCTTGGCGAGGAACACTGAAGCTTTCTTT. Its protein product is CASSLARNTEAFF.

This chain uses TRBV5-1 with TRBJ2-1; 12 bases align to TRBD2. Losses at the gene ends were 4 bases for V and 1 base for J; bases not matched to a gene: 6. This CDR3 has 17 amino acids. The germline V gene encodes CDR1 SGHRS and CDR2 YFSETQ. The DNA for the CDR3 is TGCGCCAGCAGCACCAGACTAGCGGGAGAATCCTACAATGAGCAGTTCTTC. Protein product: CASSTRLAGESYNEQFF.

The table lists this clone with a few counts. CDR3 loop: CASSRLAGEQYF. The CDR3 bases are TGTGCCAGCAGCAGACTAGCTGGTGAGCAGTACTTC. The rearrangement uses TRBV27 and TRBJ2-7, with TRBD2 matching over 7 bases. Germline CDR1 is MNHEY and CDR2 is SMNVEV (reference sequence). The CDR3 length is 12 residues. Trimming at V came to 6 bases and at J to 7 bases, leaving 6 bases not matched to a gene.

In DNA, the CDR3 is TGTGCCAGCAGTTTGGGAGGGGGCAACTATGGCTACACCTTC. It codes for CASSLGGGNYGYTF. The rearrangement joins TRBV28 to TRBJ1-2; TRBD1 matches at 7 bases. The CDR3 is 14 amino acids. With 3 bases clipped from V and 2 bases from J, the junction kept 3 bases outside the gene matches. CDR1 is MDHEN and CDR2 is SYDVKM in the germline V gene.

The J gene is TRBJ1-1, the V gene TRBV4-3; D uncertain. Germline V lookup: CDR1 LGHNA, CDR2 YSLEER. Trimming pared 1 base from V and 1 base from J, leaving 7 bases between. The CDR3 contains 14 residues. CDR3 nucleotide sequence: TGCGCCAGCAGCCAAGCCCGCAGGAACACTGAAGCTTTCTTT. Translated, it gives CASSQARRNTEAFF.

The chain links TRBV6-6 to TRBJ2-7, with D maybe TRBD2 (6 bases). Between the trimmed V and J ends, which lost 8 bases and 4 bases, there was a span of 24 bases. Germline-derived CDR1 and CDR2 are MNHNY and SVGAGI (reference sequence). This CDR3 is built from 16 residues. The CDR3 sequence is CASSRLGGVISYEQYF. In DNA, the CDR3 is TGTGCCAGCTCTCGGCTTGGCGGGGTGATCTCTTACGAGCAGTACTTC.

The chain links TRBV5-6 to TRBJ1-6; unclear D gene. The CDR3 covers 13 residues. Germline V gives CDR1 SGHDT, CDR2 YYEEEE. Trimming took 0 bases from V and 6 from J, leaving 4 bases between them. The CDR3 DNA is TGTGCCAGCAGCTTGGTAGCTAATTCACCCCTCCACTTT. Encoded protein: CASSLVANSPLHF.

The sample holds one count of this clone. This chain uses TRBV27 with TRBJ1-1, with TRBD1 identical over 9 bases. This CDR3 is built from 15 residues. CDR1 is MNHEY and CDR2 is SMNVEV in the germline V gene (reference sequence). The trim removed 0 bases at V and 14 bases at J, leaving 13 bases unmatched. The CDR3 is CASSLSGGRGDRAFF. The CDR3 DNA is TGTGCCAGCAGTTTATCGGGGGGCAGGGGGGACAGGGCCTTCTTT.

V usage is TRBV20-1 and J usage is TRBJ2-7; the D is unclear. Trimming removed 3 bases from V and 4 bases from J, with 7 bases in between. The germline CDR1 and CDR2 sequences are DFQATT and SNEGSKA (reference sequence). This CDR3 is 11 amino acids long. The CDR3 DNA reads as TGCAGTGCTAGCCCGAGGTACGAGCAGTACTTC. Amino acid sequence: CSASPRYEQYF.

The J gene is TRBJ1-2, the V gene TRBV4-3, with D hard to call. The germline V gene encodes CDR1 LGHNA and CDR2 YSLEER. CDR3 size: 13 residues. The V end was cut by 5 bases, the J end by 2 bases, with 9 bases between. The CDR3 bases are TGCGCCAGCAGCGCCCGGACCAACTATGGCTACACCTTC. Amino acid sequence: CASSARTNYGYTF.

The chain recombines TRBV4-2 with TRBJ1-2; D is perhaps TRBD1 (5 bases). Trimming pared 0 bases from V and 1 base from J, leaving 6 bases between. The CDR3 covers 14 residues. Germline CDR1 and CDR2: LGHNA and YNFKEQ. In nucleotides, the CDR3 is TGTGCCAGCAGCCAAGATACAGGTAACTATGGCTACACCTTC. It is translated as CASSQDTGNYGYTF.

The rearrangement uses TRBV5-5 and TRBJ1-5, with D tentatively TRBD1 (6 bases). CDR3 length: 15 amino acids. Germline V lookup: CDR1 SGHKS, CDR2 YYEKEE (reference sequence). V lost 0 bases to trimming and J lost 5 bases, with 12 bases between them. For the CDR3, the DNA is TGTGCCAGCAGCTTGGTGACAGGATCCTATCAGCCCCAGCATTTT. Translation: CASSLVTGSYQPQHF.

This clone was observed a few times. This chain joins TRBV10-1 and TRBJ1-2, with TRBD1 matching 7 bases. The CDR3 contains 11 residues. The J segment lost 4 bases and the V segment lost 9 bases, leaving 2 bases of the junction unmatched. Per germline, CDR1 WNHNN and CDR2 SYGVQD (reference sequence). CDR3 bases: TGCGCCAGGACAGGGACCTATGGCTACACCTTC. It codes for CARTGTYGYTF.

V gene TRBV6-5 combines with J gene TRBJ1-3, with a weak D call TRBD1 (5 bases). The CDR3 length is 14 residues. V was shortened by 2 bases and J by 4 bases, with 9 bases between the two germline ends. Germline-derived CDR1 and CDR2 are MNHEY and SVGAGI. CDR3 bases: TGTGCCAGCAGTTACAGGGGATCGGGAAACACCATATATTTT. It translates to CASSYRGSGNTIYF.

This chain uses TRBV7-6 with TRBJ1-6; D ambiguous. Trimming removed 1 base from V and 7 bases from J, with 8 bases in between. The germline CDR1 and CDR2 sequences are SGHVS and FNYEAQ. CDR3 length: 14 amino acids. The CDR3: CASSLGAGNSPLHF. In DNA, the CDR3 is TGTGCCAGCAGCTTAGGAGCAGGAAATTCACCCCTCCACTTT.

This chain uses TRBV30 with TRBJ2-7; the D gene is possibly TRBD1 (5 bases). Trimming removed 2 bases at V and 4 bases at J, with 12 bases between. The CDR3 is made up of 13 amino acids. Germline CDR1 GTSNPN, CDR2 SVGIG (reference sequence). CDR3 sequence reads: CAWSYPGLYEQYF. In DNA, the CDR3 is TGTGCCTGGAGTTATCCAGGGTTGTACGAGCAGTACTTC.

This clone has just a few counts. The V and J genes are TRBV5-5 and TRBJ1-2, with D unresolved. Germline CDR1 SGHKS, CDR2 YYEKEE (reference sequence). Trimming removed 0 bases from V and 6 bases from J, with 12 bases in between. The CDR3 covers 14 residues. The CDR3 DNA reads TGTGCCAGCAGCTTGGAAGGACCGGGCCATGGCTACACCTTC. This codes for CASSLEGPGHGYTF.

The J gene is TRBJ1-6, the V gene TRBV7-2; D not resolved. V lost 6 bases and J 6 bases, leaving 18 bases between the germline ends. The germline V gene encodes CDR1 SGHTA and CDR2 FQGNSA. This CDR3 comprises 16 residues. Here the CDR3 reads CASSPIPGAFNSPLHF. The CDR3 nucleotides read TGTGCCAGCAGTCCAATACCGGGAGCGTTTAATTCACCCCTCCACTTT.